This T cell receptor (beta chain) came from a study of blood T cell repertoires in COVID-19. Study details: T cells, B-cell-depleted T cells, or PBMCs provided the cDNA or gDNA that served as material.

Authors' data handling: Amplification with reference gene primers provided the estimates of nucleated cell counts. Generated by immunoSEQ multiplex PCR, the TCRdb table keeps only in-frame clones and is missing some. That table is the source of V, J and clone size, and D and trimming were worked out from the DNA. Among about 73,000 clones listed, roughly 90% were seen once. V was trimmed by 0 bases and J by 0 bases, leaving 17 bases between them. The germline CDR1 and CDR2 sequences are LGHNA and YSLEER. This CDR3 is built from 19 residues. V gene TRBV4-3 combines with J gene TRBJ1-4; a weak D match, TRBD1 (5 bases). The sample was peripheral blood. This clonotype was obtained from a woman aged 80 or over with active or convalescent COVID-19. The chain's CDR3 is CASSQDLRGLGATNEKLFF. CDR3 sequence (DNA): TGCGCCAGCAGCCAAGATCTGAGAGGCCTAGGGGCAACTAATGAAAAACTGTTTTTT.